A selection of T cell receptor beta chains follows, all from one sample in a study of T cell repertoires in cytomegalovirus infection. Their target antigens are unknown. TCRdb ran MiXCR on the reads and lists one entry per CDR3 protein. There are about 570,000 distinct CDR3 sequences in the sample; 40% occur only once, and about 48% lies in the top ten. This specimen consisted of cultured PBMCs, obtained from culture after CMV antigen stimulation. These TCRs come from a human donor in good health (CMV status not recorded). Some clones in this sample may be carry-over from other donors' samples. Both conserved end residues are part of each CDR3. Each record gives: CDR3 protein, CDR3 DNA, D gene, clone size, V gene, J gene. The D gene is left open where the match is weak. Clone sizes are given selectively: once, few, many, or a class where the clone is expanded.

CDR3: CASSGQLTYEQYF; DNA: TGTGCCAGCAGTGGACAGTTGACCTACGAGCAGTACTTC; D: NA; size: few; V: TRBV6-1; J: TRBJ2-7
CDR3: CASSLYTSGSEQFF; DNA: TGTGCCAGCAGCTTATATACTAGCGGGAGTGAGCAGTTCTTC; D: TRBD2; size: few; V: TRBV7-2; J: TRBJ2-1
CDR3: CSARASQETQYF; DNA: TGCAGTGCTAGGGCCAGCCAAGAGACCCAGTACTTC; D: NA; size: NA; V: TRBV20-1; J: TRBJ2-5
CDR3: CASSLDRTTSYEQYF; DNA: TGTGCCAGCAGTCTCGACAGGACCACATCCTACGAGCAGTACTTC; D: NA; size: few; V: TRBV27; J: TRBJ2-7
CDR3: CASSSSGSGTGELFF; DNA: TGTGCCAGCAGCTCCAGCGGGAGTGGAACCGGGGAGCTGTTTTTT; D: TRBD2; size: NA; V: TRBV27; J: TRBJ2-2
CDR3: CASSRDRGSSGPQHF; DNA: TGTGCCAGCAGTCGGGACAGGGGGTCCTCGGGACCCCAGCATTTT; D: TRBD1; size: NA; V: TRBV6-1; J: TRBJ1-5
CDR3: CASSPGLAGGVLYTGELFF; DNA: TGTGCCAGCAGCCCAGGACTAGCGGGGGGAGTTTTGTACACCGGGGAGCTGTTTTTT; D: TRBD2; size: few; V: TRBV7-6; J: TRBJ2-2
CDR3: CAWRNSGSLGFF; DNA: TGTGCCTGGAGGAATAGCGGGAGCCTGGGGTTCTTC; D: TRBD2; size: once; V: TRBV30; J: TRBJ2-1
CDR3: CASSEQGRSTEAFF; DNA: TGCGCCAGCAGCGAACAGGGGAGAAGTACTGAAGCTTTCTTT; D: TRBD1; size: NA; V: TRBV5-1; J: TRBJ1-1
CDR3: CASSMQGTPLHF; DNA: TGTGCCAGTAGTATGCAGGGTACACCCCTCCACTTT; D: NA; size: NA; V: TRBV19; J: TRBJ1-6
CDR3: CASNGGLGVYTEAFF; DNA: TGTGCCTCGAACGGAGGGTTGGGAGTGTACACTGAAGCTTTCTTT; D: NA; size: NA; V: TRBV19; J: TRBJ1-1
CDR3: CSASLPESSYNSPLHF; DNA: TGCAGTGCTAGTCTTCCGGAGAGCTCCTATAATTCACCCCTCCACTTT; D: NA; size: NA; V: TRBV20-1; J: TRBJ1-6
CDR3: CASSSRKSGETQYF; DNA: TGTGCCAGCAGTTCTCGGAAGAGCGGTGAGACCCAGTACTTC; D: NA; size: NA; V: TRBV6-5; J: TRBJ2-5
CDR3: CASSQHQGQPYEQYF; DNA: TGTGCCAGCAGCCAACATCAGGGACAGCCCTACGAGCAGTACTTC; D: TRBD1; size: NA; V: TRBV7-6; J: TRBJ2-7
CDR3: CASSLDGPGTGNTIYF; DNA: TGTGCCAGCAGCTTGGACGGCCCAGGGACTGGAAACACCATATATTTT; D: NA; size: NA; V: TRBV5-4; J: TRBJ1-3
CDR3: CASSPQPLVRTEAFF; DNA: TGTGCCAGCAGTCCCCAGCCCCTCGTGCGTACTGAAGCTTTCTTT; D: NA; size: NA; V: TRBV6-8; J: TRBJ1-1
CDR3: CASSYSSPNDAFF; DNA: TGTGCCAGCAGTTACTCGAGCCCGAACGACGCTTTCTTT; D: NA; size: NA; V: TRBV6-6; J: TRBJ1-1
CDR3: CASSLDVRGARGQPQHF; DNA: TGTGCCAGCAGCTTAGACGTTCGGGGGGCCCGCGGGCAGCCCCAGCATTTT; D: NA; size: NA; V: TRBV7-2; J: TRBJ1-5
CDR3: CASRSMSGRWGEQYF; DNA: TGTGCCAGCAGGTCCATGAGCGGGAGGTGGGGCGAGCAGTACTTC; D: TRBD2; size: few; V: TRBV2; J: TRBJ2-7
CDR3: CASSYHRVWTREQYF; DNA: TGTGCCAGCAGTTACCACAGGGTCTGGACCCGAGAGCAGTACTTC; D: NA; size: NA; V: TRBV6-2/TRBV6-3; J: TRBJ2-7
CDR3: CASSADRGAGYTF; DNA: TGTGCCAGCAGTGCCGACAGGGGAGCTGGCTACACCTTC; D: TRBD1; size: NA; V: TRBV6-6; J: TRBJ1-2
CDR3: CASSPQINEQFF; DNA: TGTGCCAGCAGCCCTCAAATCAATGAGCAGTTCTTC; D: NA; size: NA; V: TRBV12-3/TRBV12-4; J: TRBJ2-1
CDR3: CASSFHRAVGTEAFF; DNA: TGTGCCAGTAGTTTTCACAGGGCCGTAGGGACTGAAGCTTTCTTT; D: NA; size: NA; V: TRBV19; J: TRBJ1-1
CDR3: CASSYQRETQYF; DNA: TGTGCCAGCAGTTACCAGAGGGAGACCCAGTACTTC; D: NA; size: few; V: TRBV7-2; J: TRBJ2-5
CDR3: CASSLSALRTGRSGELFF; DNA: TGTGCCAGCAGCTTAAGCGCCTTAAGGACAGGGAGGTCCGGGGAGCTGTTTTTT; D: TRBD1; size: NA; V: TRBV7-9; J: TRBJ2-2
CDR3: CASSFDRGLQAFF; DNA: TGTGCCAGCAGTTTTGACAGGGGGCTCCAAGCTTTCTTT; D: TRBD1; size: few; V: TRBV28; J: TRBJ1-1
CDR3: CASSPAPGTSNQPQHF; DNA: TGTGCCAGCAGCCCCGCTCCGGGGACAAGCAATCAGCCCCAGCATTTT; D: NA; size: NA; V: TRBV7-2; J: TRBJ1-5
CDR3: CASSLSGANTGELFF; DNA: TGTGCCAGCAGCTTAAGCGGGGCGAACACCGGGGAGCTGTTTTTT; D: TRBD2; size: many; V: TRBV7-2; J: TRBJ2-2
CDR3: CASSLNRDDEQYF; DNA: TGTGCCAGCAGCCTGAACAGGGACGACGAGCAGTACTTC; D: NA; size: NA; V: TRBV7-2; J: TRBJ2-7
CDR3: CASSLGQSEKLFF; DNA: TGCGCCAGCAGCCTGGGACAGTCTGAAAAACTGTTTTTT; D: TRBD1; size: NA; V: TRBV4-3; J: TRBJ1-4
CDR3: CASSDLQRNTEAFF; DNA: TGTGCCAGCAGTGACCTACAGAGGAACACTGAAGCTTTCTTT; D: NA; size: NA; V: TRBV6-6; J: TRBJ1-1
CDR3: CASSPTGAPGKLFF; DNA: TGTGCCAGCAGCCCGACAGGGGCCCCCGGAAAACTGTTTTTT; D: TRBD1; size: NA; V: TRBV12-3/TRBV12-4; J: TRBJ1-4
CDR3: CSACRQAYTEAFF; DNA: TGCAGTGCTTGCCGACAGGCATACACTGAAGCTTTCTTT; D: NA; size: NA; V: TRBV20-1; J: TRBJ1-1
CDR3: CASSYSLAGTYNEQFF; DNA: TGTGCCAGCAGTTACTCCCTAGCGGGGACCTACAATGAGCAGTTCTTC; D: TRBD2; size: NA; V: TRBV6-2/TRBV6-3; J: TRBJ2-1
CDR3: CASTRAGAGKNIQYF; DNA: TGTGCCAGCACTAGAGCGGGAGCTGGCAAAAACATTCAGTACTTC; D: TRBD2; size: NA; V: TRBV27; J: TRBJ2-4
CDR3: CASRPGTGNYNEQFF; DNA: TGTGCCAGCAGACCCGGGACAGGGAACTACAATGAGCAGTTCTTC; D: TRBD1; size: few; V: TRBV12-3/TRBV12-4; J: TRBJ2-1
CDR3: CASSPGLDADTQYF; DNA: TGTGCCAGCTCACCTGGACTAGACGCAGATACGCAGTATTTT; D: TRBD2; size: NA; V: TRBV18; J: TRBJ2-3
CDR3: CSVRGLAGAETQYF; DNA: TGCAGCGTGAGGGGACTAGCGGGAGCAGAGACCCAGTACTTC; D: TRBD2; size: NA; V: TRBV29-1; J: TRBJ2-5
CDR3: CASSLPSQGYQETQYF; DNA: TGTGCCAGCAGCTTACCCTCACAGGGCTACCAAGAGACCCAGTACTTC; D: NA; size: NA; V: TRBV7-8; J: TRBJ2-5
CDR3: CSVGASGSPGELFF; DNA: TGCAGCGTTGGGGCTAGCGGGAGTCCCGGGGAGCTGTTTTTT; D: TRBD2; size: NA; V: TRBV29-1; J: TRBJ2-2
CDR3: CASSYTRVSRIGRTYNEQFF; DNA: TGTGCCAGCAGCTATACTAGAGTATCGAGAATAGGTCGGACATACAATGAGCAGTTCTTC; D: NA; size: many; V: TRBV7-8; J: TRBJ2-1
CDR3: CASSSTPQRGRSQDTQYF; DNA: TGTGCCAGCAGCTCCACCCCCCAGAGGGGTAGGAGTCAAGATACGCAGTATTTT; D: NA; size: NA; V: TRBV7-4; J: TRBJ2-3
CDR3: CASSGKGQGRSPLHF; DNA: TGTGCCAGCAGTGGGAAGGGACAGGGGAGATCACCCCTCCACTTT; D: TRBD1; size: few; V: TRBV6-6; J: TRBJ1-6
CDR3: CSARGDRAEKLFF; DNA: TGCAGTGCTAGAGGGGACAGGGCTGAAAAACTGTTTTTT; D: TRBD1; size: NA; V: TRBV20-1; J: TRBJ1-4
CDR3: CASSDVRSGDTEQFF; DNA: TGTGCCAGCAGCGACGTAAGGTCCGGAGACACTGAGCAGTTCTTC; D: NA; size: NA; V: TRBV11-2; J: TRBJ2-1
CDR3: CASSFFKDQPQHF; DNA: TGTGCCAGCAGCTTCTTTAAAGATCAGCCCCAGCATTTT; D: NA; size: NA; V: TRBV7-2; J: TRBJ1-5
CDR3: CAISESIGTSGTDTQYF; DNA: TGTGCCATCAGTGAGTCTATTGGAACTAGTGGCACAGATACGCAGTATTTT; D: NA; size: NA; V: TRBV10-3; J: TRBJ2-3
CDR3: CATSPDNSPLHF; DNA: TGTGCCACCAGTCCGGATAATTCACCCCTCCACTTT; D: NA; size: once; V: TRBV24-1; J: TRBJ1-6
CDR3: CASSQDLGRWSYNEQFF; DNA: TGCGCCAGCAGCCAAGATTTAGGGAGGTGGTCCTACAATGAGCAGTTCTTC; D: NA; size: few; V: TRBV4-3; J: TRBJ2-1
CDR3: CASSLVGGAGYEQYF; DNA: TGTGCCAGCAGCTTAGTGGGGGGGGCGGGCTACGAGCAGTACTTC; D: NA; size: NA; V: TRBV7-2; J: TRBJ2-7
CDR3: CSAIVGTSGYEQYF; DNA: TGCAGTGCGATTGTCGGGACTAGCGGGTACGAGCAGTACTTC; D: TRBD2; size: NA; V: TRBV20-1; J: TRBJ2-7
CDR3: CASSVTNTEAFF; DNA: TGTGCCAGCAGTGTCACGAACACTGAAGCTTTCTTT; D: NA; size: many; V: TRBV2; J: TRBJ1-1
CDR3: CASSATGVGNEQFF; DNA: TGTGCCAGCAGCGCGACAGGGGTGGGCAATGAGCAGTTCTTC; D: TRBD1; size: many; V: TRBV7-2; J: TRBJ2-1
CDR3: CASSPTVGNTIYF; DNA: TGTGCCAGCAGCCCCACGGTCGGAAACACCATATATTTT; D: NA; size: once; V: TRBV7-1; J: TRBJ1-3
CDR3: CASSVTSGGALDTQYF; DNA: TGTGCCAGCAGCGTAACTAGCGGGGGGGCATTAGATACGCAGTATTTT; D: TRBD2; size: few; V: TRBV7-9; J: TRBJ2-3
CDR3: CASSFSPQGQPQHF; DNA: TGTGCCAGCAGCTTCAGTCCCCAGGGCCAGCCCCAGCATTTT; D: NA; size: many; V: TRBV7-2; J: TRBJ1-5
CDR3: CARWDKRGANVLTF; DNA: TGTGCCAGGTGGGACAAACGAGGGGCCAACGTCCTGACTTTC; D: NA; size: NA; V: TRBV19; J: TRBJ2-6
CDR3: CSAEQGRSDGYTF; DNA: TGCAGTGCGGAACAGGGAAGGTCGGATGGCTACACCTTC; D: NA; size: NA; V: TRBV20-1; J: TRBJ1-2
CDR3: CASTSGSQETQYF; DNA: TGTGCCAGCACTTCCGGGTCCCAAGAGACCCAGTACTTC; D: NA; size: NA; V: TRBV18; J: TRBJ2-5